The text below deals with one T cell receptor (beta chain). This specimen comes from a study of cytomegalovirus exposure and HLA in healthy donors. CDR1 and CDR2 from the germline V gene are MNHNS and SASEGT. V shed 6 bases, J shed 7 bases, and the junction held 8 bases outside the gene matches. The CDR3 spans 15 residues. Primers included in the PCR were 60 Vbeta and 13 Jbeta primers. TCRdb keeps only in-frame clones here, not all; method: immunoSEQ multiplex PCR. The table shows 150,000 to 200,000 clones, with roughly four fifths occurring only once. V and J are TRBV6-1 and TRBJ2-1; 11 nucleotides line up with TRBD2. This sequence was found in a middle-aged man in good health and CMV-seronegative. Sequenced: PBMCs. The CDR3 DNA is TGTGCCAGCAGGCGGGTAGCGGGAGGGGAGAATGAGCAGTTCTTC. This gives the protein CASRRVAGGENEQFF.